The 9 T cell receptor beta chains in this list originate from one sample, sequenced in a study of cytomegalovirus exposure and HLA in healthy donors. Profiled with immunoSEQ multiplex PCR; TCRdb holds only in-frame clones, not every one. The repertoire holds about 280,000 clones, roughly 90% seen once, with approximately 0.9% in the top ten. The sample comprised PBMCs. Receptors were obtained from a woman younger than 35 in good health and CMV-seronegative.

The CDR3 is CASSLGAGMGEQYF. The CDR3 DNA sequence: TGTGCCAGCAGCTTAGGGGCGGGGATGGGCGAGCAGTACTTC. The J gene is TRBJ2-7, the V gene TRBV7-2; possible D gene TRBD2, 6 bases. Per germline, CDR1 SGHTA and CDR2 FQGNSA. The V end lost 1 base, the J end lost 6 bases, and 13 bases lay between the germline ends. There are 14 residues in the CDR3.

The chain carries TRBV28 and TRBJ1-4; weak D call: TRBD1 (6 bases). The CDR3 has 16 amino acids. Trimming shortened V by 2 bases and J by 0 bases, and 10 bases separated the two germline ends. Germline loops: CDR1 MDHEN, CDR2 SYDVKM. This chain's CDR3 is CASSLQGPATNEKLFF. The CDR3 bases are TGTGCCAGCAGTTTACAGGGGCCTGCAACTAATGAAAAACTGTTTTTT.

This chain links TRBV9 with TRBJ1-3; 7 bases are a match to TRBD1. The V gene end was trimmed by 4 bases and the J gene end by 2 bases; junction bases not matched to a gene: 12. CDR3 length equals 17 residues. Germline-derived CDR1 and CDR2 are SGDLS and YYNGEE. The CDR3 coding sequence is TGTGCCAGCAGCCCACTAAGAGGAGGGACAGCTGGAAACACCATATATTTT. It is translated as CASSPLRGGTAGNTIYF.

The chain couples TRBV6-1 to TRBJ2-1; 9 nucleotides match TRBD2. The trim removed 7 bases at V and 0 bases at J, leaving 4 bases unmatched. This CDR3 is 15 amino acids long. Germline lookup yields CDR1 MNHNS and CDR2 SASEGT. CDR3 residues: CASTGGGGSYNEQFF. The CDR3 DNA sequence: TGTGCCAGCACTGGCGGGGGGGGCTCCTACAATGAGCAGTTCTTC.

This clone appeared a few times. CDR3 protein: CASTFGMGDSYEQYF. CDR3 nucleotides: TGTGCCAGTACCTTTGGAATGGGAGACTCCTACGAGCAGTACTTC. The chain carries TRBV19 and TRBJ2-7; possible D gene TRBD2, 5 bases. This CDR3 has 15 amino acids. Germline loops: CDR1 LNHDA, CDR2 SQIVND (reference sequence). Trimming took 7 bases from V and 0 from J, leaving 16 bases between them.

V is TRBV11-3 and J is TRBJ2-3, with D tentatively TRBD1 (6 bases). V was trimmed by 5 bases and J by 7 bases, leaving 10 bases between them. In germline, CDR1 is SGHNT, CDR2 YENEEA. There are 12 residues in the CDR3. The CDR3 is CASSLGANTQYF. CDR3 DNA: TGTGCCAGCAGCCTGGGGGCTAATACGCAGTATTTT.

J is TRBJ2-5 and V is TRBV5-1; 9 bases agree with TRBD1. V lost 0 bases and J lost 3; bases outside the gene matches: 3. The CDR3 loop spans 15 amino acids. From germline, CDR1 is SGHRS and CDR2 YFSETQ. CDR3 sequence (DNA): TGCGCCAGCAGCTTGGGGGGACAGGGTGAAGAGACCCAGTACTTC. Translation: CASSLGGQGEETQYF.

This chain connects TRBV28 to TRBJ1-1, with 7 bases fitting TRBD1. The CDR3 spans 11 residues. The ends lost 4 bases at V and 10 bases at J; junction bases unmatched: 3. The germline V gene encodes CDR1 MDHEN and CDR2 SYDVKM. CDR3 nucleotide sequence: TGTGCCAGCAGTTGGTCAGGGGGAGCTTTCTTT. Translating it yields CASSWSGGAFF. Full variable domain (remainder filled in from reference TRBV28 and TRBJ1-1): DVKVTQSSRYLVKRTGEKVFLECVQDMDHENMFWYRQDPGLGLRLIYFSYDVKMKEKGDIPEGYSVSREKKERFSLILESASTNQTSMYLCASSWSGGAFFGQGTRLTVV.

The chain links TRBV9 to TRBJ2-3; 8 bases map to TRBD2. The CDR3 consists of 16 residues. CDR1 and CDR2 (germline): SGDLS, YYNGEE. J lost 5 bases, V lost 4 bases, and 12 bases had no gene match. CDR3 coding DNA: TGTGCCAGCAGCTCACAAACCGGGAGGGCCGGAGATACGCAGTATTTT. It codes for CASSSQTGRAGDTQYF.